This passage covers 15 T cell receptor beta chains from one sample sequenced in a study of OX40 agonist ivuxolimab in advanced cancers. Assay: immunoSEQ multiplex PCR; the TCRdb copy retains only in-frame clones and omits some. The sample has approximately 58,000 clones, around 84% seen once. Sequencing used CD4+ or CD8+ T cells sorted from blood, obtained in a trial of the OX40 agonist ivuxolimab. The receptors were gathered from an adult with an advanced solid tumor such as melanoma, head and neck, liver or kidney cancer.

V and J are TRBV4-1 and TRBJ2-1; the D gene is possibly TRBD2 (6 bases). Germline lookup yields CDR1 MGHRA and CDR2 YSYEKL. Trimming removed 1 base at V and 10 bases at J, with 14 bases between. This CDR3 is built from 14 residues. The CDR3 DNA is TGCGCCAGCAGCCAAGGGGCTAGCGACCAAGAGCAGTTCTTC. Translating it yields CASSQGASDQEQFF.

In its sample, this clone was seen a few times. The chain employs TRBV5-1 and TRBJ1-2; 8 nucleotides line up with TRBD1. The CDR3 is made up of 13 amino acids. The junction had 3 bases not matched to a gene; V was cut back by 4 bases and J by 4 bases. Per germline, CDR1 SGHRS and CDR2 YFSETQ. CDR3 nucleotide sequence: TGCGCCAGCAGCACGGGACAGGCCTATGGCTACACCTTC. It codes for CASSTGQAYGYTF.

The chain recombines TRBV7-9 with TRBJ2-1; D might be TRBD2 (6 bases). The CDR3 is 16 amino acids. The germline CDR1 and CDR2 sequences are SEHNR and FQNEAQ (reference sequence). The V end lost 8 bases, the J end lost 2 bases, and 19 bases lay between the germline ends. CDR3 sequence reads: CASVTTEGGPYNEQFF. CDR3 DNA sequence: TGTGCCAGCGTGACCACTGAGGGAGGCCCCTACAATGAGCAGTTCTTC.

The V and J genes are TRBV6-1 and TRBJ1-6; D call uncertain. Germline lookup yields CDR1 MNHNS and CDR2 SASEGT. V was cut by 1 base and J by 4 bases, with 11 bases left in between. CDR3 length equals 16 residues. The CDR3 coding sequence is TGTGCCAGCAGTGAAGTTGTAACAGATTATAATTCACCCCTCCACTTT. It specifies CASSEVVTDYNSPLHF.

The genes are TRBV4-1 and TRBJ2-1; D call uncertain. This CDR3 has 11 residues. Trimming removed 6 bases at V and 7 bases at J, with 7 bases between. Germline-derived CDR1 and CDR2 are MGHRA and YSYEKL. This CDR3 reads CASRASNEQFF. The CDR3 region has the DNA TGCGCCAGCAGAGCGAGTAATGAGCAGTTCTTC.

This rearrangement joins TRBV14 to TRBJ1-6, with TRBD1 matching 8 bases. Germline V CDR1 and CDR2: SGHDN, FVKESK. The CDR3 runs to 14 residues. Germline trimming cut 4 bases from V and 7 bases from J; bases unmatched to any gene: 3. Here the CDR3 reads CASSPWDRNSPLHF. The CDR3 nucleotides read TGTGCCAGCAGCCCTTGGGACAGGAATTCACCCCTCCACTTT.

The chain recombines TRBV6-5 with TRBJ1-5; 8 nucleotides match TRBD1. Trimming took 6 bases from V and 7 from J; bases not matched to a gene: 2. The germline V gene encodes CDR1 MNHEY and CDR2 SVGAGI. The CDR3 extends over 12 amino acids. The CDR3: CASRDRDQPQHF. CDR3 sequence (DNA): TGTGCCAGCAGGGACAGGGACCAGCCCCAGCATTTT.

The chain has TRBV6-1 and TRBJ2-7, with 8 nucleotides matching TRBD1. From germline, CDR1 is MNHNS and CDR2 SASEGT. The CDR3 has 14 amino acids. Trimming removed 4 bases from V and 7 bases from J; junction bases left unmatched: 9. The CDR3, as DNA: TGTGCCAGCAGTGGAGGCAGGGGGACAGGTGAGCAGTACTTC. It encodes CASSGGRGTGEQYF.

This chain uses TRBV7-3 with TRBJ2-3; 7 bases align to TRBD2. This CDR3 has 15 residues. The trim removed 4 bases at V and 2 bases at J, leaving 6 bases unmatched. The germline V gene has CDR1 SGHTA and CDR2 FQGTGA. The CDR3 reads CASSWAGLHTDTQYF. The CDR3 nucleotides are TGTGCCAGCAGCTGGGCGGGACTACACACAGATACGCAGTATTTT.

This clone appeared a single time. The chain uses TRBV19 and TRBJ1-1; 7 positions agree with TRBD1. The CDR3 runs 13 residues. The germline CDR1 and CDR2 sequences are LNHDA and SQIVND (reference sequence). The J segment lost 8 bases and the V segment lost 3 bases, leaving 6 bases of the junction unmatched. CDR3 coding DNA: TGTGCCAGTAGTATCCGGGACAGAAAGGAAGCTTTCTTT. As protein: CASSIRDRKEAFF.

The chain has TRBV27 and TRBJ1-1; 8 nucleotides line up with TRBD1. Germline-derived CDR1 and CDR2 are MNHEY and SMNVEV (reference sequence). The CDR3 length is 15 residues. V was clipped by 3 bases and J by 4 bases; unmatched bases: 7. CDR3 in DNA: TGTGCCAGCAGTTTTTCCGACAGGGGAAGCACTGAAGCTTTCTTT. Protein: CASSFSDRGSTEAFF.

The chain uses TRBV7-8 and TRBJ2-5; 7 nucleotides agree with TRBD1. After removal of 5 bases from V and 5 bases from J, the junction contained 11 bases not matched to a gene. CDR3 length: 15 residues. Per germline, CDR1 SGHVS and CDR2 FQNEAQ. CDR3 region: CASSRRGNKGETQYF. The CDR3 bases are TGTGCCAGCAGCCGCAGGGGGAACAAGGGCGAGACCCAGTACTTC.

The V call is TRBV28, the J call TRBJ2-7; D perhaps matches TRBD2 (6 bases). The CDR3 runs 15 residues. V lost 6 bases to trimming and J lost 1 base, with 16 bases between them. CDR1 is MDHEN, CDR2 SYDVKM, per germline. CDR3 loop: CASSLGAGTSYEQYF. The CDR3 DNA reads TGTGCCAGCAGCTTAGGGGCCGGGACTTCCTACGAGCAGTACTTC. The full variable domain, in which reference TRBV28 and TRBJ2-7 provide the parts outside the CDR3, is DVKVTQSSRYLVKRTGEKVFLECVQDMDHENMFWYRQDPGLGLRLIYFSYDVKMKEKGDIPEGYSVSREKKERFSLILESASTNQTSMYLCASSLGAGTSYEQYFGPGTRLTVT.

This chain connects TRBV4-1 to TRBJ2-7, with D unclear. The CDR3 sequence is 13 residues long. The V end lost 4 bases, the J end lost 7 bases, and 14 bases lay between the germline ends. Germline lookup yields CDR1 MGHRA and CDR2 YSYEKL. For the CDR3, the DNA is TGCGCCAGCAGCCTTGTTGTAGAATGGGAGCAGTACTTC. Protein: CASSLVVEWEQYF.

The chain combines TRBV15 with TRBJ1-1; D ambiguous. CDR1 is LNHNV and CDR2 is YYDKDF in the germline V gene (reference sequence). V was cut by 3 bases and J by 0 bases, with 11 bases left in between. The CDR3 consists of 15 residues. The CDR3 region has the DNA TGTGCCACCAGCAGGCGGGCCGGGATGAACACTGAAGCTTTCTTT. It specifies CATSRRAGMNTEAFF.